Only one count was recorded for the clone carrying this T cell receptor delta chain. The sample originates from a study of gamma-delta chains in newborns, infants, children. On the study more broadly: Innate gammadelta T cells reportedly expand polyclonally right after birth, driven by microbial exposure, per the title.

TCRdb reanalyzed the reads using CATT. The table includes roughly 5,500 delta-chain clones, roughly 2.7% detected once. The CDR3 is 20 amino acids. This TCR was sampled from a child who was a newborn, infant or young child, either healthy, febrile or measles-vaccinated (not recorded which). Sequencing was performed on blood. No V gene call is available, although the J gene is TRDJ3; TRDD3, the table's D call, was not compared with the DNA. The CDR3 DNA follows: TGTGCCTGTGACACCGGCTTCTCTGGGGTTGATTCCTGGGACACCCGCCAGATGTTTTTC. This translates into CACDTGFSGVDSWDTRQMFF.